This TCR beta chain was retrieved from a study of T cell repertoires in cytomegalovirus infection. Study details: Shared public TCR beta signatures pointed to both CMV infection and a matching HLA type. Whole-study findings and limits: Within the response measured ex vivo, HLA-C-restricted CMV-specific TCR beta clonotypes were dominant.

This CDR3 contains 15 residues. The germline CDR1 and CDR2 sequences are SGHTA and FQGNSA. V was trimmed by 6 bases and J by 0 bases, leaving 11 bases between them. There are many counts of this clonotype. What it binds is unknown. Each CDR3 protein is one row after TCRdb ran MiXCR on the reads. The table records about 360,000 distinct CDR3 sequences, about a sixth of them present only once. This receptor was obtained from a human donor in good health (CMV status not recorded). Some clones in this sample may be carry-over from other donors' samples. Sequencing was done on a sample of PBMCs. J is TRBJ2-2 and V is TRBV7-2; D might be TRBD1 (5 bases). The CDR3 sequence: CASRMTVANTGELFF. The CDR3 DNA reads as TGTGCCAGCAGGATGACAGTAGCGAACACCGGGGAGCTGTTTTTT.